One and the same sample provided the 32 T cell receptor beta chains below, sequenced in a study of T-cell memory formation after mild COVID-19. MiXCR, applied by TCRdb to the 5' RACE reads, yields one record per CDR3 protein. The sample has 300,000 to 350,000 distinct CDR3 sequences; over 10% are singletons. Sequencing used PBMCs or a T cell subset sorted from them (not recorded which). The source is a man between 18 and 29 years old who had mild COVID-19 (a few samples of this study predate the infection). Cell type and time point are not known.

J is TRBJ2-7 and V is TRBV30; a weak D match, TRBD1 (5 bases). Deletions cut 2 bases from V and 4 bases from J, with 9 bases between. Germline V gene lookup returns CDR1 GTSNPN and CDR2 SVGIG (reference sequence). CDR3 size: 12 residues. CDR3 bases: TGTGCCTGGAGTCTGACAGCATACGAGCAGTACTTC. Protein: CAWSLTAYEQYF.

This rearrangement joins TRBV20-1 to TRBJ1-1; a weak D match, TRBD1 (6 bases). Trimming cost V 6 bases and J 0 bases, with 17 bases left between them. The CDR3 loop spans 15 amino acids. CDR1 is DFQATT and CDR2 is SNEGSKA in the germline V gene (reference sequence). CDR3 bases: TGCAGTGCCCCCTCCGGGGGGCCCGTGAACACTGAAGCTTTCTTT. Translating gives CSAPSGGPVNTEAFF.

This clonotype was found a few times. This chain connects TRBV4-3 to TRBJ1-5, with D unresolved. Germline loops: CDR1 LGHNA, CDR2 YSLEER. Trimming stripped 0 bases from V and 5 bases from J, with 5 bases between. The CDR3 is made up of 13 amino acids. This chain's CDR3 is CASSQDRYQPQHF. The CDR3 coding sequence is TGCGCCAGCAGCCAAGATCGGTATCAGCCCCAGCATTTT.

The rearrangement links TRBV7-9 to TRBJ2-7; 7 bases are a match to TRBD1. The CDR3 length is 14 residues. V shed 7 bases and J 3 bases; nucleotides not matched to a gene: 9. CDR1 SEHNR and CDR2 FQNEAQ come from the germline V gene (reference sequence). The CDR3 sequence is CASTKTGTDYEQYF. The CDR3, as DNA: TGTGCCAGCACCAAGACGGGGACAGACTACGAGCAGTACTTC.

This clonotype was observed at least ten times. The chain uses TRBV4-1 and TRBJ2-3; D ambiguous. This CDR3 is built from 16 residues. Trimming shortened V by 0 bases and J by 2 bases, and 12 bases separated the two germline ends. Germline V CDR1 and CDR2: MGHRA, YSYEKL. In DNA form, the CDR3 reads TGCGCCAGCAGCCAAGAGATGGCCCCCTCCACAGATACGCAGTATTTT. It yields the protein CASSQEMAPSTDTQYF.

This clonotype was seen more than once but under ten times. This chain connects TRBV7-2 to TRBJ2-5, with 8 bases aligning to TRBD2. The CDR3 consists of 15 residues. The J segment lost 4 bases and the V segment lost 3 bases, leaving 7 bases of the junction unmatched. Germline lookup yields CDR1 SGHTA and CDR2 FQGNSA. In DNA, the CDR3 is TGTGCCAGCAGCTTCCAGCGGGGGACGGCAGAGACCCAGTACTTC. This sequence encodes CASSFQRGTAETQYF.

The V and J genes are TRBV6-5 and TRBJ1-1; D remains unclear. Germline loops: CDR1 MNHEY, CDR2 SVGAGI. Between the trimmed V and J ends, which lost 7 bases and 0 bases, there was a span of 12 bases. The CDR3 runs to 14 residues. CDR3 residues: CASTSVGLNTEAFF. The CDR3, as DNA: TGTGCCAGCACCTCAGTCGGACTGAACACTGAAGCTTTCTTT.

This clonotype was observed many times. This chain uses TRBV7-2 with TRBJ2-1; a possible D gene is TRBD1 (5 bases). From germline, CDR1 is SGHTA and CDR2 FQGNSA. CDR3 length equals 15 residues. The V gene lost 1 base and the J gene lost 3 bases, with 10 bases spanning the gap. CDR3 sequence: CASSLDFTGYNEQFF. CDR3 nucleotides: TGTGCCAGCAGCTTAGATTTCACAGGCTACAATGAGCAGTTCTTC.

The chain uses TRBV7-2 and TRBJ2-4, with 8 bases lining up with TRBD1. The CDR3 totals 17 residues. After removal of 2 bases from V and 0 bases from J, the junction contained 6 bases not matched to a gene. The germline V gene has CDR1 SGHTA and CDR2 FQGNSA. CDR3 nucleotides: TGTGCCAGCAGCTTATTAGGCAGGGGGCTAGCCAAAAACATTCAGTACTTC. This translates into CASSLLGRGLAKNIQYF.

The chain joins TRBV5-1 to TRBJ1-1; D gene ambiguous. The CDR3 is 15 amino acids. The germline V gene encodes CDR1 SGHRS and CDR2 YFSETQ. V was trimmed by 0 bases and J by 1 base, leaving 10 bases between them. CDR3 nucleotide sequence: TGCGCCAGCAGCTTGGGGCCGGGAAGGAACACTGAAGCTTTCTTT. The encoded protein is CASSLGPGRNTEAFF.

The chain combines TRBV28 with TRBJ2-7, with D perhaps TRBD2 (7 bases). The CDR3 is 12 residues long. Germline loops: CDR1 MDHEN, CDR2 SYDVKM. The DNA of the CDR3 is TGTGCCAGCACAACGAGAAGGGGGGACTACCTTGTC. Protein: CASTTRRGDYLV.

This clonotype has more than one count but fewer than ten. The J gene is TRBJ2-5, the V gene TRBV7-9; 7 bases map to TRBD2. The V gene's germline CDR1 is SEHNR and CDR2 FQNEAQ (reference sequence). The V segment lost 5 bases and the J segment 4 bases; nucleotides outside the gene matches: 13. CDR3 size: 16 residues. CDR3 sequence (DNA): TGTGCCAGCAGCACCCCGGGGCGGGGAGGGAGAGAGACCCAGTACTTC. This sequence encodes CASSTPGRGGRETQYF. The full variable domain, its missing parts supplied by reference TRBV7-9 and TRBJ2-5, is DTGVSQNPRHKITKRGQNVTFRCDPISEHNRLYWYRQTLGQGPEFLTYFQNEAQLEKSRLLSDRFSAERPKGSFSTLEIQRTEQGDSAMYLCASSTPGRGGRETQYFGPGTRLLVL.

This clonotype was observed at least ten times. V is TRBV7-2 and J is TRBJ1-4; D is possibly TRBD1 (5 bases). CDR3 length: 14 residues. Trimming took 1 base from V and 3 from J, leaving 6 bases between them. Germline CDR1 is SGHTA and CDR2 is FQGNSA. The CDR3 bases are TGTGCCAGCAGCTTAGGGGGGTCTAATGAAAAACTGTTTTTT. Amino acid sequence: CASSLGGSNEKLFF.

This clonotype showed up just a few times. The CDR3 DNA reads TGTGCCTGGACGCCCGCGGGGGGCAGCGAGACCCAGTACTTC. Translated, it gives CAWTPAGGSETQYF. The chain is built from TRBV30 and TRBJ2-5; 8 positions agree with TRBD2. Germline V gene data show CDR1 as GTSNPN and CDR2 as SVGIG (reference sequence). The CDR3 covers 14 residues. J gave up 5 bases and V 4 bases, and 9 bases lay outside the gene matches.

The DNA of the CDR3 is TGTGCCAGCAGCCAAGCTAGCGGGGGCCAAGAGACCCAGTACTTC. Protein sequence: CASSQASGGQETQYF. The genes are TRBV4-2 and TRBJ2-5; 10 nucleotides agree with TRBD2. Germline V gene data show CDR1 as LGHNA and CDR2 as YNFKEQ. V gave up 1 base and J gave up 1 base; unmatched junction bases: 0. The CDR3 runs 15 residues.

The V call is TRBV6-2 or TRBV6-3, the J call TRBJ2-7, with D possibly TRBD2 on 7 matching bases. The V end was cut by 2 bases, the J end by 2 bases, with 10 bases between. Germline CDR1 MNHEY, CDR2 SVGEGT. CDR3 length equals 14 residues. The DNA for the CDR3 is TGTGCCAGCAGTTACGGAGGGGGGGCCTACGAGCAGTACTTC. Amino acid sequence: CASSYGGGAYEQYF.

This clonotype has at least ten counts. The chain has TRBV7-9 and TRBJ1-2; 9 bases match TRBD1. CDR1 and CDR2 (germline): SEHNR, FQNEAQ (reference sequence). There are 14 residues in the CDR3. V lost 3 bases to trimming and J lost 6 bases; unmatched junction nucleotides: 5. This chain's CDR3 is CASSLRGQGDGYTF. The CDR3 nucleotides are TGTGCCAGCAGCTTGAGGGGACAGGGAGATGGCTACACCTTC.

This clonotype was observed a handful of times. The chain employs TRBV25-1 and TRBJ2-2; D possibly matches TRBD1 or TRBD2 (5 bases each). CDR1 is MGHDK and CDR2 is SYGVNS in the germline V gene. The CDR3 runs 15 residues. Trimming removed 1 base from V and 10 bases from J, with 16 bases in between. The CDR3 loop is CASSESVGRHAELFF. CDR3 bases: TGTGCCAGCAGTGAATCTGTGGGACGGCATGCGGAGCTGTTTTTT.

There are many counts of this clonotype. This chain joins TRBV7-9 and TRBJ1-2; D is ambiguous. This CDR3 has 14 amino acids. Trimming took 1 base from V and 2 from J, leaving 8 bases between them. Germline lookup yields CDR1 SEHNR and CDR2 FQNEAQ (reference sequence). The CDR3 region has the DNA TGTGCCAGCAGCTTAGGTACAGAGAACTATGGCTACACCTTC. The encoded protein is CASSLGTENYGYTF. The full variable domain, with the rest looked up from reference TRBV7-9 and TRBJ1-2, is DTGVSQNPRHKITKRGQNVTFRCDPISEHNRLYWYRQTLGQGPEFLTYFQNEAQLEKSRLLSDRFSAERPKGSFSTLEIQRTEQGDSAMYLCASSLGTENYGYTFGSGTRLTVV.

This clonotype was picked up many times. V gene TRBV7-9 combines with J gene TRBJ2-2; D is ambiguous. The CDR3 spans 15 residues. From germline, CDR1 is SEHNR and CDR2 FQNEAQ (reference sequence). Trimming removed 5 bases at V and 3 bases at J, with 13 bases between. CDR3: CASSTRAVDTGELFF. As DNA, the CDR3 is TGTGCCAGCAGCACTCGGGCGGTGGACACCGGGGAGCTGTTTTTT.

The chain has TRBV30 and TRBJ2-7; 8 nucleotides align to TRBD2. Losses at the gene ends were 2 bases for V and 1 base for J; bases not matched to a gene: 1. The CDR3 is made up of 13 amino acids. From germline, CDR1 is GTSNPN and CDR2 SVGIG (reference sequence). CDR3: CAWSRGGSYEQYF. The DNA of the CDR3 is TGTGCCTGGAGTCGGGGGGGTTCCTACGAGCAGTACTTC.

V and J are TRBV7-2 and TRBJ2-7; tentative D call: TRBD1 (5 bases). Germline V gives CDR1 SGHTA, CDR2 FQGNSA. Deletions cut 1 base from V and 3 bases from J, with 10 bases between. This CDR3 is 14 amino acids long. The CDR3 here is CASSLVPGHYEQYF. CDR3 sequence (DNA): TGTGCCAGCAGCTTAGTTCCCGGACACTACGAGCAGTACTTC. Supplemented by reference TRBV7-2 and TRBJ2-7, the full variable domain reads GAGVSQSPSNKVTEKGKDVELRCDPISGHTALYWYRQSLGQGLEFLIYFQGNSAPDKSGLPSDRFSAERTGGSVSTLTIQRTQQEDSAVYLCASSLVPGHYEQYFGPGTRLTVT.

This clonotype was seen a few times. V gene TRBV11-2 combines with J gene TRBJ2-2; D may match TRBD1 or TRBD2 (5 bases each). Germline V gives CDR1 SGHAT, CDR2 FQNNGV. V shed 7 bases and J shed 4 bases, with 13 bases lying between them. The length of the CDR3 is 14 residues. CDR3 nucleotides: TGTGCCAGCATGGAAGGGACCCTCACCGGGGAGCTGTTTTTT. This encodes CASMEGTLTGELFF.

This clonotype was detected many times. The rearrangement uses TRBV5-1 and TRBJ2-1; D gene ambiguous. The length of the CDR3 is 15 residues. V was clipped by 4 bases and J by 0 bases, with 11 bases between them. CDR1 and CDR2 (germline): SGHRS, YFSETQ. The CDR3 loop is CASSPQQISYNEQFF. The CDR3 DNA is TGCGCCAGCAGCCCACAACAGATCTCCTACAATGAGCAGTTCTTC.

The V gene is TRBV5-1, the J gene TRBJ1-1, with 8 bases aligning to TRBD1. This CDR3 contains 15 residues. Germline V gene sequence: CDR1 SGHRS, CDR2 YFSETQ. V trimming: 4 bases; J trimming: 7 bases; junction bases outside the gene matches: 12. The CDR3 sequence is CASSPGQGRGNEAFF. CDR3 nucleotide sequence: TGCGCCAGCAGCCCCGGACAGGGACGAGGGAATGAAGCTTTCTTT.

This clonotype was seen at least ten times. The genes are TRBV7-3 and TRBJ2-4, with D perhaps matching TRBD1 (6 bases). This CDR3 has 13 amino acids. Trimming removed 5 bases from V and 6 bases from J, with 11 bases in between. CDR1 and CDR2 from the germline V gene are SGHTA and FQGTGA. Here the CDR3 reads CASSVDRSNIQYF. CDR3 DNA sequence: TGTGCCAGCAGCGTCGACAGGTCAAACATTCAGTACTTC.

This chain connects TRBV20-1 to TRBJ2-3; TRBD2 aligns across 14 bases. The CDR3 covers 16 residues. Germline loops: CDR1 DFQATT, CDR2 SNEGSKA (reference sequence). V was pared by 1 base and J by 4 bases, with 4 bases of the junction left unmatched. In nucleotides, the CDR3 is TGCAGTGCTAGAGGCCGGACTAGCGGGGGGCCAGATACGCAGTATTTT. Its protein is CSARGRTSGGPDTQYF.

In its sample, this clonotype was seen a few times. The chain is built from TRBV19 and TRBJ1-2, with unresolved D. Germline CDR1 reads LNHDA; CDR2 reads SQIVND (reference sequence). The CDR3 has 13 amino acids. Trimming took 5 bases from V and 6 from J, leaving 13 bases between them. The CDR3 DNA follows: TGTGCCAGTAGTTTCGGGCAGGCGGATGGCTACACCTTC. It translates to CASSFGQADGYTF.

This clonotype was counted many times. The rearrangement joins TRBV5-1 to TRBJ2-1, with TRBD2 matching 7 bases. The length of the CDR3 is 14 residues. Looked up from germline, CDR1 is SGHRS and CDR2 is YFSETQ. Trimming at V came to 4 bases and at J to 10 bases, leaving 11 bases not matched to a gene. CDR3 sequence reads: CASSTAGSGREQFF. The CDR3, as DNA: TGCGCCAGCAGCACCGCTGGTAGCGGGCGGGAGCAGTTCTTC.

V usage is TRBV7-9 and J usage is TRBJ2-7, with D perhaps given as TRBD1 or TRBD2 (5 bases each). V was shortened by 5 bases and J by 7 bases, with 21 bases between the two germline ends. The CDR3 consists of 15 residues. Germline-derived CDR1 and CDR2 are SEHNR and FQNEAQ (reference sequence). For the CDR3, the DNA is TGTGCCAGCAGCATTCGGGGCAGGGAATTGTTGGAGCAGTACTTC. This translates into CASSIRGRELLEQYF.

V usage is TRBV7-2 and J usage is TRBJ2-7; D not certain. CDR3 size: 13 residues. From germline, CDR1 is SGHTA and CDR2 FQGNSA. Trimming removed 5 bases from V and 1 base from J, with 9 bases in between. The DNA for the CDR3 is TGTGCCAGCAGCCCAACAGTGTCCTACGAGCAGTACGTC. The encoded protein is CASSPTVSYEQYV.

This clonotype was seen only a few times. V gene TRBV5-4 combines with J gene TRBJ2-3; 9 nucleotides align to TRBD2. CDR1 and CDR2 (germline): SGHNT, YYREEE (reference sequence). There are 17 residues in the CDR3. V trimming: 1 base; J trimming: 5 bases; junction bases outside the gene matches: 11. CDR3 DNA: TGTGCCAGCAGCTTGAAGGCGGGGGGGCTGTTGGGAGATACGCAGTATTTT. Its translation: CASSLKAGGLLGDTQYF.